The 8 T cell receptor beta chains below were found in one sample sequenced in a study of blood T cell repertoires in COVID-19. Measured with immunoSEQ multiplex PCR; TCRdb has only the in-frame clones, and not every one. Of under 250,000 clones in the sample, approximately 90% were seen once. Sequencing was done on a sample of peripheral blood. The receptors here all came from a man aged 55 to 70 with COVID-19, enrolled during active disease.

The chain is built from TRBV19 and TRBJ1-5; 9 nucleotides align to TRBD1. Losses at the gene ends were 7 bases for V and 6 bases for J; bases not matched to a gene: 7. The germline gives CDR1 LNHDA, CDR2 SQIVND (reference sequence). The CDR3 covers 14 residues. The CDR3 bases are TGTGCCAGTACCTTAGGACAGGGGAGTCAGCCCCAGCATTTT. It is translated as CASTLGQGSQPQHF.

The rearrangement uses TRBV30 and TRBJ2-5; TRBD2 matches at 14 bases. The junction had 10 bases not matched to a gene; V was cut back by 2 bases and J by 5 bases. The CDR3 has 17 amino acids. Per the germline V gene, CDR1 is GTSNPN and CDR2 is SVGIG (reference sequence). For the CDR3, the DNA is TGTGCCTGGAGTCCCTCCCGACTAGCGGGGGGGCGGGAGACCCAGTACTTC. It translates to CAWSPSRLAGGRETQYF.

V usage is TRBV5-4 and J usage is TRBJ2-7; D possibly corresponds to TRBD1 (5 bases). Trimming removed 4 bases from V and 2 bases from J, with 10 bases in between. Germline CDR1 is SGHNT and CDR2 is YYREEE (reference sequence). The CDR3 contains 13 residues. DNA for the CDR3: TGTGCCAGCAGCAAACAGGAAACCTACGAGCAGTACTTC. It encodes CASSKQETYEQYF.

The chain employs TRBV5-1 and TRBJ1-1; D gene uncertain. CDR1 is SGHRS and CDR2 is YFSETQ in the germline V gene. This CDR3 comprises 12 residues. Between the trimmed V and J ends, which lost 0 bases and 10 bases, there was a span of 10 bases. The CDR3 is CASSLGSSPAFF. CDR3 DNA: TGCGCCAGCAGCTTGGGTTCAAGCCCAGCTTTCTTT. The full variable domain, in which reference TRBV5-1 and TRBJ1-1 provide the parts outside the CDR3, is KAGVTQTPRYLIKTRGQQVTLSCSPISGHRSVSWYQQTPGQGLQFLFEYFSETQRNKGNFPGRFSGRQFSNSRSEMNVSTLELGDSALYLCASSLGSSPAFFGQGTRLTVV.

This clone was recorded only once. The V gene is TRBV30, the J gene TRBJ1-1; the match to TRBD1 covers 7 bases. The CDR3 contains 13 residues. V gave up 0 bases and J gave up 4 bases; unmatched junction bases: 2. Germline CDR1 and CDR2: GTSNPN and SVGIG (reference sequence). The CDR3 sequence is CAWSVSGGTEAFF. CDR3 DNA: TGTGCCTGGAGTGTATCAGGGGGCACTGAAGCTTTCTTT.

The rearrangement joins TRBV9 to TRBJ2-1; D possibly corresponds to TRBD1 (6 bases). This CDR3 spans 15 amino acids. Deletions cut 2 bases from V and 0 bases from J, with 9 bases between. Germline V CDR1 and CDR2: SGDLS, YYNGEE. The CDR3: CASSVTGSSYNEQFF. CDR3 DNA sequence: TGTGCCAGCAGCGTTACAGGGAGCTCCTACAATGAGCAGTTCTTC.

V usage is TRBV5-1 and J usage is TRBJ2-1; perhaps TRBD2 as D (5 bases). Germline CDR1 and CDR2: SGHRS and YFSETQ. The CDR3 totals 15 residues. The germline V and J ends were trimmed by 2 bases and 6 bases, with 15 bases remaining between them. CDR3 region: CASSFQERSTNEQFF. For the CDR3, the DNA is TGCGCCAGCAGCTTCCAGGAGCGGAGCACCAATGAGCAGTTCTTC.

The V call is TRBV19, the J call TRBJ2-7; possibly TRBD1 for D (6 bases). V was trimmed by 3 bases and J by 3 bases, leaving 12 bases between them. Germline V gene lookup returns CDR1 LNHDA and CDR2 SQIVND (reference sequence). The CDR3 loop spans 14 amino acids. The CDR3 is CASSMGAQSYEQYF. For the CDR3, the DNA is TGTGCCAGTAGTATGGGGGCCCAGAGCTACGAGCAGTACTTC.